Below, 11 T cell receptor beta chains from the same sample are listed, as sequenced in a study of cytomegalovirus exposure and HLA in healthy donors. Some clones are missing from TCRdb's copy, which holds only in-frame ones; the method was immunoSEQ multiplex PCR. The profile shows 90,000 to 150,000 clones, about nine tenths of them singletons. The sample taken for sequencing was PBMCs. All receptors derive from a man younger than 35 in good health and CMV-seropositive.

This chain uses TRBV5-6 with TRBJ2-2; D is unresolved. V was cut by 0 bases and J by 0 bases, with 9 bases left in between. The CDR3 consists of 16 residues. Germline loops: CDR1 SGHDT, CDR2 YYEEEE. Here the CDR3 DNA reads TGTGCCAGCAGCTTGGCCCCAGATTCGAACACCGGGGAGCTGTTTTTT. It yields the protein CASSLAPDSNTGELFF.

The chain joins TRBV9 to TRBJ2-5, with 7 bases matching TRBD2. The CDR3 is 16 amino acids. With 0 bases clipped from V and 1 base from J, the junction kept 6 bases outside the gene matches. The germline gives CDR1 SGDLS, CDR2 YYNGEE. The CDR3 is CASSVAIAGSQETQYF. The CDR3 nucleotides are TGTGCCAGCAGCGTAGCTATAGCGGGCTCCCAAGAGACCCAGTACTTC.

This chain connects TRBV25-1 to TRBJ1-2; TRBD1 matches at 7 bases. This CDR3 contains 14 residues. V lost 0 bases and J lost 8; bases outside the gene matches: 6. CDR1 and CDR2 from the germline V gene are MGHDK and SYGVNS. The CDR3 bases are TGTGCCAGCAGTGAATATGGGGCCAGGGGGGGCTACACCTTC. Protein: CASSEYGARGGYTF.

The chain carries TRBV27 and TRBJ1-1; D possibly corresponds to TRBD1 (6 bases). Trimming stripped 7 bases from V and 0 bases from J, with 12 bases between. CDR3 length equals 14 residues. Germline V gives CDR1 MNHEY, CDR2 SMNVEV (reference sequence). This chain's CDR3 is CASTAGQLNTEAFF. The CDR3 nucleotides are TGTGCCAGCACCGCCGGACAGCTGAACACTGAAGCTTTCTTT.

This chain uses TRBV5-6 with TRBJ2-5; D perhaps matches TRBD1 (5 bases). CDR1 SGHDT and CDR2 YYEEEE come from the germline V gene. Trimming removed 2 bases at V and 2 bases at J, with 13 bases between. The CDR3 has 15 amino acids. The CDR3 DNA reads TGTGCCAGCAGCTTAGGTTGGGGCCGACAAGAGACCCAGTACTTC. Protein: CASSLGWGRQETQYF.

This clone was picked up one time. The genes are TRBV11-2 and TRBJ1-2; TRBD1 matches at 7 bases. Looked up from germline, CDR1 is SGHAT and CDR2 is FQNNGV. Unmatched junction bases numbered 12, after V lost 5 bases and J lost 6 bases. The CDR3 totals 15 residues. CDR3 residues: CASSHLRGLWNGYTF. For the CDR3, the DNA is TGTGCCAGCAGCCATTTAAGGGGGCTATGGAATGGCTACACCTTC.

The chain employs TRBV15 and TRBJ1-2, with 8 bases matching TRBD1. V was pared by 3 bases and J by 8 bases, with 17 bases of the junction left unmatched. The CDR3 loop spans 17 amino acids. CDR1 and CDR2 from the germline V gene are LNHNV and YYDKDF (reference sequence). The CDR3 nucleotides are TGTGCCACCAGCAGTACTACGGGACAGGCTAACAGGGAAGGCTACACCTTC. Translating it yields CATSSTTGQANREGYTF.

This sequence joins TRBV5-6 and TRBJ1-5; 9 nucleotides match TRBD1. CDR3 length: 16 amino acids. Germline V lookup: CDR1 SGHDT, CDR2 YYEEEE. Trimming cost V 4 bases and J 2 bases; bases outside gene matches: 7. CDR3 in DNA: TGTGCCAGCAGCCCTTGGACAGGGGAGGGCAATCAGCCCCAGCATTTT. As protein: CASSPWTGEGNQPQHF.

This chain's CDR3 is CASSSSNGQAREAFF. In DNA form, the CDR3 reads TGTGCCAGCAGCTCTTCTAACGGACAGGCTCGGGAAGCTTTCTTT. The chain recombines TRBV7-2 with TRBJ1-1; TRBD1 aligns across 7 bases. The CDR3 length is 15 residues. Germline V gene sequence: CDR1 SGHTA, CDR2 FQGNSA. V lost 4 bases to trimming and J lost 8 bases; unmatched junction nucleotides: 13. Together with reference TRBV7-2 and TRBJ1-1, the CDR3 gives the full variable domain: GAGVSQSPSNKVTEKGKDVELRCDPISGHTALYWYRQSLGQGLEFLIYFQGNSAPDKSGLPSDRFSAERTGGSVSTLTIQRTQQEDSAVYLCASSSSNGQAREAFFGQGTRLTVV.

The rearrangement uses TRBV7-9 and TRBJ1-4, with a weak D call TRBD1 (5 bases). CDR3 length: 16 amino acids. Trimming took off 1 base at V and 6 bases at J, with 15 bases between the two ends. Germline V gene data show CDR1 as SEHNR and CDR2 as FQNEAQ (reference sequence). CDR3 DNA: TGTGCCAGCAGCTTAGTGAGAGGAGGGGAGGATGAAAAACTGTTTTTT. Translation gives CASSLVRGGEDEKLFF.

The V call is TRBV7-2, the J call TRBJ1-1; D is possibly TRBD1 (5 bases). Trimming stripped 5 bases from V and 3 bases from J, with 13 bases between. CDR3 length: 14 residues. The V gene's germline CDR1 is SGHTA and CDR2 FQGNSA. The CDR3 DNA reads TGTGCCAGCAGCCCGCGATGGGGGGACACTGAAGCTTTCTTT. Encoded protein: CASSPRWGDTEAFF.